These T cell receptor beta chains were read from a single sample in a study of blood T cells in healthy people across ages. TCRdb called the 5' RACE reads again in MiXCR, with one record for every CDR3 protein. The sample holds about 680,000 distinct CDR3 sequences, over 45% seen once. Material: blood. Every receptor here comes from a woman aged 55 to 70 in good health. The CDR3 runs from the conserved cysteine through the conserved F or W. Fields, in order: D gene, J gene, clone size, V gene, CDR3 DNA, CDR3 protein. The D gene is left open where the match is weak. Clone size is stated in some rows and not others, as once, few, many or a class when expanded.

D gene: NA
J gene: TRBJ2-2
clone size: NA
V gene: TRBV7-3
CDR3 DNA: TGTGCCAGCAGCGCGCGTGGACCGAGCACCGGGGAGCTGTTTTTT
CDR3 protein: CASSARGPSTGELFF

D gene: NA
J gene: TRBJ2-4
clone size: NA
V gene: TRBV21-1
CDR3 DNA: TGTGCCAGCAGCAGACAGAGACTAGCCAAAAACATTCAGTACTTC
CDR3 protein: CASSRQRLAKNIQYF

D gene: TRBD2
J gene: TRBJ2-3
clone size: NA
V gene: TRBV7-2
CDR3 DNA: TGTGCCAGCAGCCGGCTTGGGAGCGGGGGCACAGATACGCAGTATTTT
CDR3 protein: CASSRLGSGGTDTQYF

D gene: NA
J gene: TRBJ2-1
clone size: NA
V gene: TRBV7-3
CDR3 DNA: TGTGCCAGCAGCGTATCACTACTAAACAATGAGCAGTTCTTC
CDR3 protein: CASSVSLLNNEQFF

D gene: NA
J gene: TRBJ2-1
clone size: NA
V gene: TRBV9
CDR3 DNA: TGTGCCAGCAGCGTAGAGGGGGAGGGCCGCAATGAGCAGTTCTTC
CDR3 protein: CASSVEGEGRNEQFF

D gene: TRBD2
J gene: TRBJ2-1
clone size: few
V gene: TRBV4-2
CDR3 DNA: TGTGCCAGCAGCCGCGGGACTAGCGGGATAGATGAGCAGTTCTTC
CDR3 protein: CASSRGTSGIDEQFF

D gene: NA
J gene: TRBJ2-7
clone size: NA
V gene: TRBV10-3
CDR3 DNA: TGTGCCATCAGTGAGGGACCACGCTACGAGCAGTACTTC
CDR3 protein: CAISEGPRYEQYF

D gene: TRBD1
J gene: TRBJ1-3
clone size: NA
V gene: TRBV7-9
CDR3 DNA: TGTGCCAGCAGCTCAGCAGGGGGAGCTGGAAACACCATATATTTT
CDR3 protein: CASSSAGGAGNTIYF

D gene: NA
J gene: TRBJ1-5
clone size: few
V gene: TRBV4-3
CDR3 DNA: TGCGCCAGCAGCCTCCGGCGGGGAAGCAATCAGCCCCAGCATTTT
CDR3 protein: CASSLRRGSNQPQHF

D gene: TRBD1
J gene: TRBJ1-2
clone size: NA
V gene: TRBV28
CDR3 DNA: TGTGCCAGCAGTTCCCAGGACAGGGGTTTTGGCTACACCTTC
CDR3 protein: CASSSQDRGFGYTF

D gene: NA
J gene: TRBJ1-6
clone size: NA
V gene: TRBV4-3
CDR3 DNA: TGCGCCAGCAGCCATTCTAGAACCAATTCACCCCTCCACTTT
CDR3 protein: CASSHSRTNSPLHF

D gene: NA
J gene: TRBJ2-5
clone size: NA
V gene: TRBV5-1
CDR3 DNA: TGCGCCAGCAGCACCGGACGGATCCTACTAGGTGACAATGAGCAGTACTTC
CDR3 protein: CASSTGRILLGDNEQYF

D gene: NA
J gene: TRBJ2-5
clone size: few
V gene: TRBV5-4
CDR3 DNA: TGTGCCAGCAGCTTGGGAGGCGGGTGGCAAGAGACCCAGTACTTC
CDR3 protein: CASSLGGGWQETQYF

D gene: TRBD2
J gene: TRBJ2-7
clone size: NA
V gene: TRBV20-1
CDR3 DNA: TGCAGCCTACCCCGTAGCGGGATCTACGAGCAGTACTTC
CDR3 protein: CSLPRSGIYEQYF

D gene: NA
J gene: TRBJ2-7
clone size: NA
V gene: TRBV4-3
CDR3 DNA: TGCGTCAGCAGCCTCGGATACGGGGGCCGCTACGAGCAGTACTTC
CDR3 protein: CVSSLGYGGRYEQYF

D gene: TRBD1
J gene: TRBJ1-4
clone size: many
V gene: TRBV4-1
CDR3 DNA: TGCGCCAGCAGCCAGGGGACAGGGATTAATGAAAAACTGTTTTTT
CDR3 protein: CASSQGTGINEKLFF

D gene: TRBD2
J gene: TRBJ2-7
clone size: NA
V gene: TRBV6-2/TRBV6-3
CDR3 DNA: TGTGCCAGCAGTTTGCTAGCGGTTAAAGGGAATGAGCAGTACTTC
CDR3 protein: CASSLLAVKGNEQYF

D gene: NA
J gene: TRBJ2-5
clone size: NA
V gene: TRBV4-3
CDR3 DNA: TGCGCCAGCAGCCAAGATCTGGCGGGGAACAATGAGCAGTACTTC
CDR3 protein: CASSQDLAGNNEQYF

D gene: NA
J gene: TRBJ2-3
clone size: few
V gene: TRBV7-9
CDR3 DNA: TGTGCCAGCGCCCAGGGGCTTGATACGCAGTATTTT
CDR3 protein: CASAQGLDTQYF

D gene: NA
J gene: TRBJ2-7
clone size: NA
V gene: TRBV7-2
CDR3 DNA: TGTGCCAGCAGCTTAGTGACACGTCTCGGCGAGCAGTACTTC
CDR3 protein: CASSLVTRLGEQYF

D gene: NA
J gene: TRBJ2-5
clone size: NA
V gene: TRBV6-1
CDR3 DNA: TGTGCCAGCAGAGGGAGGGGGCAAGGCGAGACCCAGTACTTC
CDR3 protein: CASRGRGQGETQYF

D gene: TRBD2
J gene: TRBJ2-7
clone size: NA
V gene: TRBV20-1
CDR3 DNA: TGCAGTGCTAGGAGCGGGAGCGCCTACGAGCAGTACTTC
CDR3 protein: CSARSGSAYEQYF

D gene: TRBD2
J gene: TRBJ2-5
clone size: NA
V gene: TRBV12-3/TRBV12-4
CDR3 DNA: TGTGCCAGCAGTTTCACGGGAGGGCCGGAGACCCAGTACTTC
CDR3 protein: CASSFTGGPETQYF

D gene: TRBD1
J gene: TRBJ1-2
clone size: NA
V gene: TRBV7-2
CDR3 DNA: TGTGCCAGCAGCTTGTTAGGACAGGGCTATGGCTACACCTTC
CDR3 protein: CASSLLGQGYGYTF

D gene: TRBD2
J gene: TRBJ2-7
clone size: NA
V gene: TRBV5-1
CDR3 DNA: TGCGCCAGCAGCCCCGCAGGACTAGCGGGAATAGGCGAGCAGTACTTC
CDR3 protein: CASSPAGLAGIGEQYF

D gene: TRBD1
J gene: TRBJ2-7
clone size: few
V gene: TRBV3-1
CDR3 DNA: TGTGCCACAATGGGACAGGGATCCTACGAGCAGTACTTC
CDR3 protein: CATMGQGSYEQYF

D gene: NA
J gene: TRBJ2-3
clone size: NA
V gene: TRBV4-1
CDR3 DNA: TGCGCCAGCAGCCGGGTCTCAGATACGCAGTATTTT
CDR3 protein: CASSRVSDTQYF

D gene: TRBD1
J gene: TRBJ1-1
clone size: NA
V gene: TRBV2
CDR3 DNA: TGTGCCAGCAGTCCACAGGGGCTGACTGAAGCTTTCTTT
CDR3 protein: CASSPQGLTEAFF

D gene: NA
J gene: TRBJ2-3
clone size: NA
V gene: TRBV4-3
CDR3 DNA: TGCGCCAGCAGCCAAGACCCGGGGGCTTTCGATACGCAGTATTTT
CDR3 protein: CASSQDPGAFDTQYF